Sequencing of this T cell receptor (beta chain) was carried out in a study of cytomegalovirus exposure and HLA in healthy donors. About this clone itself: What it recognizes is unknown.

Findings and caveats of the study: The authors listed approximately 150 TCR beta chains as cytomegalovirus-associated. Reportedly, diagnosis of cytomegalovirus status by the classifier showed high specificity and sensitivity.

Germline assignment: CDR1 MGHRA and CDR2 YSYEKL. Trimming cost V 0 bases and J 9 bases; bases outside gene matches: 11. The CDR3 covers 18 residues. The protocol was immunoSEQ multiplex PCR, while the TCRdb copy is restricted to in-frame clones and leaves out a portion. The table shows around 160,000 clones, with around 89% occurring only once. The chain employs TRBV4-1 and TRBJ2-2; 12 bases map to TRBD1. This clonotype was sampled from a man younger than 30 in good health and CMV-seronegative. Source material: PBMCs. The CDR3 loop reads CASSQESRGDRGQWELFF. CDR3 nucleotides: TGCGCCAGCAGCCAAGAGAGTAGGGGGGACAGGGGGCAGTGGGAGCTGTTTTTT.